This T cell receptor beta chain was profiled in a study of T cell responses to AZD1222 COVID-19 vaccine. General study results and limits: Among those given AZD1222, only 5 to 7 were seropositive at baseline.

Pooled in the analysis were second doses at about 4 or about 12 weeks. This clone has a single count. Antigen: not known. Profiled with immunoSEQ multiplex PCR; TCRdb holds only in-frame clones, not every one. The sample includes approximately 170,000 clones, approximately 94% of them seen just once. The CDR3 loop spans 11 amino acids. V shed 8 bases and J 3 bases; nucleotides not matched to a gene: 1. Germline V gene sequence: CDR1 MNHEY, CDR2 SMNVEV (reference sequence). The chain links TRBV27 to TRBJ2-7; TRBD1 agrees at 7 bases. Material: peripheral blood, obtained 28 days after the second AZD1222 dose. This TCR came from an adult who received the AZD1222 COVID-19 vaccine. CDR3 residues: CASRDSYEQYF. Written as DNA, the CDR3 is TGTGCCAGCCGGGACAGCTACGAGCAGTACTTC.